Listed below are T cell receptor beta chains from one sample, sequenced in a study of CD8 T cells in Susac syndrome. TCRdb passed the immunoSEQ multiplex PCR reads through MiXCR, listing each CDR3 protein once. The table has some 170,000 distinct CDR3 sequences, around 94% seen once. The sample consisted of CD4+ T cells from PBMCs. The receptors here all came from a human donor with Susac syndrome. CDR3s include the opening cysteine and the closing phenylalanine or tryptophan. Each record gives: V gene, D gene, CDR3 length, J gene, clone size, CDR3 DNA, CDR3 protein. A D gene is named only where the DNA matches it firmly. Only some rows state a clone size, as once, few, many or a class for expanded clones.

TRBV29-1	.	10	TRBJ2-1	.	TGCAGCGTTTTCTACAATGAGCAGTTCTTC	CSVFYNEQFF
TRBV9	TRBD2	16	TRBJ2-2	.	TGTGCCAGCAGCCCGTTAGCGGGGCGGAACACCGGGGAGCTGTTTTTT	CASSPLAGRNTGELFF
TRBV6-5	.	15	TRBJ2-3	.	TGTGCCAGCAGTTACCCGGCAGGGAGCACAGATACGCAGTATTTT	CASSYPAGSTDTQYF
TRBV12-3/TRBV12-4	TRBD1	13	TRBJ1-3	.	TGTGCCAGCAGCGGAGGACAGGGAGACACCATATATTTT	CASSGGQGDTIYF
TRBV11-2	.	14	TRBJ2-7	.	TGTGCCAGCAGCCAGGGACATAGTGGGATCGAGCAGTACTTC	CASSQGHSGIEQYF
TRBV15	TRBD1	17	TRBJ1-5	once	TGTGCCACCAGCAGAGGTAGACAGGGGTTTAGCAATCAGCCCCAGCATTTT	CATSRGRQGFSNQPQHF
TRBV29-1	.	14	TRBJ1-1	.	TGCAGCGTTGAGGGGGCCGAGAGGGACACTGAAGCTTTCTTT	CSVEGAERDTEAFF
TRBV7-2	TRBD2	15	TRBJ2-5	once	TGTGCCAGCAGCTTAAGCTCGACTAGCGTAGAGACCCAGTACTTC	CASSLSSTSVETQYF
TRBV7-7	TRBD1	14	TRBJ1-3	.	TGTGCTAGCAGCACAGGGGGCGTCGGAAACACCATATATTTT	CASSTGGVGNTIYF
TRBV2	.	13	TRBJ1-4	.	TGTGCCAGCAGTGAAGCGGGAAACGAAAAACTGTTTTTT	CASSEAGNEKLFF
TRBV28	.	16	TRBJ2-3	.	TGTGCCAGCAGTTGGGACCGCCTAACTAGCACAGATACGCAGTATTTT	CASSWDRLTSTDTQYF
TRBV20-1	TRBD1	13	TRBJ1-2	.	TGCAGTGCCCAACAGGGGGATGGCTATGGCTACACCTTC	CSAQQGDGYGYTF
TRBV27	.	13	TRBJ1-4	.	TGTGCCAGCGGAAGGGGGTCCAATGAAAAACTGTTTTTT	CASGRGSNEKLFF
TRBV3-1	TRBD2	17	TRBJ2-5	.	TGTGCCAGCAGCCTCGGGCTAGCGGGGCCCAACCAAGAGACCCAGTACTTC	CASSLGLAGPNQETQYF
TRBV3-1	.	13	TRBJ2-3	.	TGTGCCAGCAGCCATGGCGGCACAGATACGCAGTATTTT	CASSHGGTDTQYF
TRBV29-1	TRBD1	13	TRBJ2-2	.	TGCAGCGGGCAGGGGGCTCGGTCCGGGGAGCTGTTTTTT	CSGQGARSGELFF
TRBV20-1	TRBD1	15	TRBJ2-1	.	TGCAGTGCATTTGGGACAGGGCTTTCCTACAATGAGCAGTTCTTC	CSAFGTGLSYNEQFF
TRBV10-3	TRBD2	15	TRBJ2-1	.	TGTGCCATCAGTGAGATGCTAGCGGGAGACAATGAGCAGTTCTTC	CAISEMLAGDNEQFF
TRBV6-5	.	12	TRBJ1-1	.	TGTGCCAGCATGGTTGATTTGACGAAAGCTTTCTTT	CASMVDLTKAFF
TRBV29-1	TRBD1	18	TRBJ2-2	.	TGCAGCGTTCCGGGTCCCGGGACAGGGGGCGTGGTCACCGGGGAGCTGTTTTTT	CSVPGPGTGGVVTGELFF
TRBV2	TRBD2	16	TRBJ2-2	.	TGTGCCAGCAGTGAGGGGCTAGCGGTGAACACCGGGGAGCTGTTTTTT	CASSEGLAVNTGELFF
TRBV12-3/TRBV12-4	TRBD1	12	TRBJ1-1	.	TGTGCCAGCAGAGCAGGGGGCGTTGAAGCTTTCTTT	CASRAGGVEAFF
TRBV7-2	.	11	TRBJ2-7	.	TGTGCCAGCGGGGAACACTACGAGCAGTACTTC	CASGEHYEQYF
TRBV2	TRBD1	12	TRBJ2-7	.	TGTGCCAGCGGGACAGGGGGCTACGAGCAGTACTTC	CASGTGGYEQYF
TRBV11-2	.	15	TRBJ2-2	.	TGTGCCAGCAGCTTTAGGGGCGCGGACACCGGGGAGCTGTTTTTT	CASSFRGADTGELFF
TRBV9	TRBD2	13	TRBJ2-7	.	TGTGCCAGCAGCGCCAGCGGGAGGGGAGAGCAGTACTTC	CASSASGRGEQYF
TRBV20-1	TRBD1	15	TRBJ2-7	.	TGCAGTGCCATCCTCACCGGACAGGTCAGCCACGAGCAGTACTTC	CSAILTGQVSHEQYF
TRBV20-1	.	14	TRBJ1-1	.	TGCAGTGCTAGTAAAGGGTATTGGGGTACTGAAGCTTTCTTT	CSASKGYWGTEAFF
TRBV30	.	12	TRBJ1-1	.	TGTGCCTGGACAGGGATGAACACTGAAGCTTTCTTT	CAWTGMNTEAFF
TRBV24-1	TRBD2	17	TRBJ2-3	once	TGTGCCACCAGTGATTTGAAGCGGGAGGGCCGTTCGGATACGCAGTATTTT	CATSDLKREGRSDTQYF
TRBV5-1	.	13	TRBJ2-5	.	TGCGCCAGCAGCACGGGACTGGTAGAGACCCAGTACTTC	CASSTGLVETQYF
TRBV9	TRBD1	15	TRBJ1-4	.	TGTGCCAGCAGCGCGGGAGCGGGACAGGATGAAAAACTGTTTTTT	CASSAGAGQDEKLFF
TRBV25-1	.	15	TRBJ1-6	.	TGTGCCAGCAGTGAATACCGGGGATTCCTTTCACCCCTCCACTTT	CASSEYRGFLSPLHF
TRBV15	TRBD1	18	TRBJ2-1	.	TGTGCCACCAGCAGTTCCCGGCGAGGGGGCCTAATCTACAATGAGCAGTTCTTC	CATSSSRRGGLIYNEQFF
TRBV6-2/TRBV6-3	.	16	TRBJ2-1	once	TGTGCCAGCAGACCCGGAGAGACGCGGGGCCGGAATGAGCAGTTCTTC	CASRPGETRGRNEQFF
TRBV7-2	.	13	TRBJ2-1	.	TGTGCCAGCAGCCGAACGGACTTAAGTGAGCAGTTCTTC	CASSRTDLSEQFF
TRBV5-1	.	14	TRBJ2-7	.	TGCGCCAGCAGATCGGACAGCCCAACCTACGAGCAGTACTTC	CASRSDSPTYEQYF
TRBV20-1	.	15	TRBJ2-5	.	TGCAGTGCCAAGCTAACGTACAGCGCACAAGAGACCCAGTACTTC	CSAKLTYSAQETQYF
TRBV10-3	.	15	TRBJ1-1	.	TGTGCCATCAGTGAAGCTGGAGCTCAGGACACTGAAGCTTTCTTT	CAISEAGAQDTEAFF
TRBV11-2	.	13	TRBJ1-4	.	TGTGCCAGCAGCCCGGACCGTCGTCGATGGCTGTTTTTT	CASSPDRRRWLFF
TRBV20-1	TRBD2	13	TRBJ2-7	.	TGCAGTGCTGCTAGCGGGAACACCGCCGAGCAGTACTTC	CSAASGNTAEQYF
TRBV12-3/TRBV12-4	.	14	TRBJ1-2	.	TGTGCCAGCACCCTAACCCGGGTGGGCTATGGCTACACCTTC	CASTLTRVGYGYTF